Each of the 8 T cell receptor beta chains below was sequenced from the same sample in a study of T cells in Graves' hyperthyroidism and ophthalmopathy. Researchers took RNA transcripts and amplified the TCR beta CDR3 regions from them. HTBI primers were employed in a first-round RT-PCR of the TCR CDR3. TCRdb re-called the multiplex PCR reads through MiXCR, storing one row per CDR3 protein. The sample has around 290,000 distinct CDR3 sequences, 12% to 15% seen once. Input material: blood. The receptors stem from a woman between 35 and 50 years old with Graves' hyperthyroidism.

This clonotype was picked up many times. The gene calls are TRBV7-2 and TRBJ2-5; 16 bases map to TRBD2. The CDR3 has 17 residues. V shed 5 bases, J shed 5 bases, and the junction held 8 bases outside the gene matches. Germline V gene lookup returns CDR1 SGHTA and CDR2 FQGNSA. The CDR3 bases are TGTGCCAGCAGCCCCGGGACTAGCGGGGGGGGGGGGGAGACCCAGTACTTC. This gives the protein CASSPGTSGGGGETQYF.

The chain recombines TRBV5-1 with TRBJ2-7; D not certain. The CDR3 is made up of 13 amino acids. Germline-derived CDR1 and CDR2 are SGHRS and YFSETQ. Trimming took off 4 bases at V and 5 bases at J, with 13 bases between the two ends. The CDR3 is CASSTGPRDEQYF. In DNA, the CDR3 is TGCGCCAGCAGCACCGGCCCCAGAGACGAGCAGTACTTC. The full variable domain, in which reference TRBV5-1 and TRBJ2-7 provide the parts outside the CDR3, is KAGVTQTPRYLIKTRGQQVTLSCSPISGHRSVSWYQQTPGQGLQFLFEYFSETQRNKGNFPGRFSGRQFSNSRSEMNVSTLELGDSALYLCASSTGPRDEQYFGPGTRLTVT.

This clonotype occurred a few times. This chain uses TRBV2 with TRBJ2-1; D unresolved. The CDR3 consists of 12 residues. V lost 10 bases and J lost 9, with 16 bases in between. Germline assignment: CDR1 SNHLY and CDR2 FYNNEI. The CDR3 region is CAITGPLGEQFF. As DNA, the CDR3 is TGTGCCATAACCGGCCCCCTCGGTGAGCAGTTCTTC.

This clonotype was picked up many times. V is TRBV13 and J is TRBJ1-2, with D uncertain. CDR1 is PRHDT, CDR2 FYEKMQ, per germline (reference sequence). Trimming removed 1 base from V and 2 bases from J, with 14 bases in between. This CDR3 has 16 residues. CDR3 in amino acids: CASSLDGPTINYGYTF. DNA of the CDR3: TGTGCCAGCAGCTTAGACGGACCGACAATAAACTATGGCTACACCTTC. Full variable domain (outside the CDR3, taken from reference TRBV13 and TRBJ1-2): AAGVIQSPRHLIKEKRETATLKCYPIPRHDTVYWYQQGPGQDPQFLISFYEKMQSDKGSIPDRFSAQQFSDYHSELNMSSLELGDSALYFCASSLDGPTINYGYTFGSGTRLTVV.

The chain combines TRBV6-2 or TRBV6-3 with TRBJ1-4; D is uncertain. The CDR3 consists of 14 residues. Germline V CDR1 and CDR2: MNHEY, SVGEGT. Trimming took off 4 bases at V and 4 bases at J, with 10 bases between the two ends. DNA for the CDR3: TGTGCCAGCAGTTGGGCACAACTTAATGAAAAACTGTTTTTT. Encoded protein: CASSWAQLNEKLFF.

There are many counts of this clonotype. The rearrangement uses TRBV12-3 or TRBV12-4 and TRBJ1-5; the D is unclear. The V gene lost 0 bases and the J gene lost 6 bases, with 9 bases spanning the gap. The length of the CDR3 is 14 residues. The CDR3 DNA is TGTGCCAGCAGTTTAGCAACTATCGGTCAGCCCCAGCATTTT. The encoded protein is CASSLATIGQPQHF.

This clonotype was counted between two and nine times. The chain is built from TRBV18 and TRBJ2-1; 7 nucleotides line up with TRBD2. Per the germline V gene, CDR1 is KGHSH and CDR2 is LQKENI. V lost 2 bases and J lost 6; bases outside the gene matches: 7. The CDR3 is made up of 15 amino acids. CDR3 DNA sequence: TGTGCCAGCTCACCAATACTAGCGCCCGGCAATGAGCAGTTCTTC. Its protein is CASSPILAPGNEQFF.

Of note for this clonotype: A much larger clone sits a single nucleotide away, making a read error possible. The rearrangement links TRBV12-3 or TRBV12-4 to TRBJ2-1; 12 bases line up with TRBD2. This CDR3 is 16 amino acids long. Losses at the gene ends were 5 bases for V and 11 bases for J; bases not matched to a gene: 13. Here the CDR3 reads CASSPRLAGVWDKQFF. For the CDR3, the DNA is TGTGCCAGCAGTCCCCGACTAGCGGGAGTTTGGGATAAGCAGTTCTTC.